The rows below give T cell receptor beta chains drawn from one sample of a study of human T cells and chemical hapten exposure. TCRdb ran MiXCR on the RACE reads and lists one entry per CDR3 protein. The sample records some 90,000 distinct CDR3 sequences, roughly 8.5% being singletons. The specimen was whole blood. Receptor source: a female donor in good health. Some clones in this sample may be carry-over from other donors' samples. CDR3s include the opening cysteine and the closing phenylalanine or tryptophan. Fields, in order: J gene, clone size, D gene, V gene, CDR3 protein, CDR3 DNA. The D gene is left open where the match is weak. Some rows mark clone size as missing; the rest say once, few, many or name a class of expanded clone.

>TRBJ2-2|NA|TRBD1|TRBV4-3
CASSQEPGQGTGELFF
TGCGCCAGCAGCCAAGAACCGGGACAGGGAACCGGGGAGCTGTTTTTT
>TRBJ1-1|NA|NA|TRBV6-1
CASSEFEGGSNTEAFF
TGTGCCAGCAGTGAATTTGAGGGGGGATCGAACACTGAAGCTTTCTTT
>TRBJ2-7|many|NA|TRBV29-1
CSRIADSSYEQYF
TGCAGCCGGATAGCAGACAGCTCCTACGAGCAGTACTTC
>TRBJ1-5|NA|NA|TRBV6-2/TRBV6-3
CASGEIQPQHF
TGTGCCAGCGGGGAAATCCAGCCCCAGCATTTT
>TRBJ2-3|many|TRBD1|TRBV7-2
CASRDRGGTDTQYF
TGTGCCAGCAGGGACAGGGGAGGAACAGATACGCAGTATTTT
>TRBJ2-3|few|TRBD2|TRBV15
CATSSRSGMRTDTQYF
TGTGCCACCAGCAGTAGGAGCGGGATGAGGACAGATACGCAGTATTTT
>TRBJ2-1|NA|NA|TRBV6-6
CASSSVSGEQFF
TGTGCCAGCAGTTCAGTATCGGGGGAGCAGTTCTTC
>TRBJ1-5|NA|NA|TRBV28
CASAGGSNQPQHF
TGTGCCAGCGCCGGCGGAAGCAATCAGCCCCAGCATTTT
>TRBJ2-1|many|TRBD2|TRBV20-1
CSASSGRADNEQFF
TGCAGTGCTAGTAGCGGGAGGGCCGATAATGAGCAGTTCTTC
>TRBJ2-3|few|TRBD2|TRBV7-2
CASSSPRLAPDTQYF
TGTGCCAGCAGCTCGCCCCGACTAGCCCCAGATACGCAGTATTTT
>TRBJ2-7|NA|TRBD2|TRBV4-2
CASSPGLAGEYEQYF
TGTGCCAGCAGCCCAGGACTAGCGGGAGAGTACGAGCAGTACTTC
>TRBJ1-5|many|NA|TRBV2
CASSIGQVLLSNQPQHF
TGTGCCAGCAGTATAGGGCAGGTCCTACTTAGCAATCAGCCCCAGCATTTT
>TRBJ2-3|NA|TRBD2|TRBV2
CASRPTSGSRLADTQYF
TGTGCCAGCAGGCCTACTAGCGGGAGTCGGTTGGCAGATACGCAGTATTTT
>TRBJ1-1|NA|NA|TRBV20-1
CSARVRGEAFF
TGCAGTGCTAGAGTCAGGGGTGAAGCTTTCTTT
>TRBJ2-7|NA|NA|TRBV29-1
CSVVVPSYEQYF
TGCAGCGTAGTCGTTCCATCCTACGAGCAGTACTTC
>TRBJ2-7|NA|NA|TRBV5-1
CASTWTPSSYEQYF
TGCGCCAGCACGTGGACACCCTCCTCCTACGAGCAGTACTTC
>TRBJ2-7|NA|TRBD2|TRBV29-1
CSAGTSGYEQYF
TGCAGCGCCGGGACTAGCGGGTACGAGCAGTACTTC
>TRBJ2-1|many|TRBD2|TRBV5-1
CASSIGTSEYNEQFF
TGCGCCAGCAGCATCGGGACTAGCGAGTACAATGAGCAGTTCTTC
>TRBJ2-7|NA|TRBD1|TRBV6-6
CASRRTGPDEQYF
TGTGCCAGCCGTCGGACAGGCCCAGACGAGCAGTACTTC
>TRBJ1-1|NA|TRBD1|TRBV27
CASSLTLQGRLSEAFF
TGTGCCAGCAGTTTAACTTTACAGGGGAGGTTATCTGAAGCTTTCTTT
>TRBJ2-4|NA|NA|TRBV28
CASSVGQNIQYF
TGTGCCAGCAGTGTTGGACAAAACATTCAGTACTTC
>TRBJ2-1|many|NA|TRBV7-3
CASSLFPSSYNEQFF
TGTGCCAGCAGCTTATTCCCGAGCTCCTACAATGAGCAGTTCTTC
>TRBJ2-3|many|NA|TRBV24-1
CATSERTIRTDTQYF
TGTGCCACCAGTGAAAGGACTATTCGCACAGATACGCAGTATTTT
>TRBJ1-5|NA|NA|TRBV4-1
CASSQASGSNQPQHF
TGCGCCAGCAGCCAAGCGTCAGGGAGCAATCAGCCCCAGCATTTT
>TRBJ2-3|few|NA|TRBV10-3
CAIRTESTDTQYF
TGTGCCATCAGAACAGAATCCACAGATACGCAGTATTTT
>TRBJ2-3|NA|NA|TRBV2
CASIDRITDTQYF
TGTGCCAGCATCGACAGGATTACAGATACGCAGTATTTT
>TRBJ2-1|few|NA|TRBV15
CATSSEQGMNEQFF
TGTGCCACCAGCAGTGAACAGGGTATGAATGAGCAGTTCTTC
>TRBJ2-3|NA|NA|TRBV7-2
CASSLTSSTDTQYF
TGTGCCAGCAGCTTGACTTCGAGCACAGATACGCAGTATTTT
>TRBJ1-1|few|NA|TRBV19
CACSHRVNTEAFF
TGTGCCTGCTCGCACCGGGTCAACACTGAAGCTTTCTTT
>TRBJ2-4|NA|TRBD2|TRBV27
CASSSREGAKNIQYF
TGTGCCAGCAGTTCCAGGGAGGGGGCCAAAAACATTCAGTACTTC
>TRBJ2-7|few|NA|TRBV7-8
CASSPAGSAIHEQYF
TGTGCCAGCAGCCCTGCGGGGAGTGCGATCCACGAGCAGTACTTC
>TRBJ2-1|NA|NA|TRBV27
CASSLNVQLFEQFF
TGTGCCAGCAGTTTAAACGTTCAGTTATTTGAGCAGTTCTTC
>TRBJ2-7|NA|NA|TRBV21-1
CASSNFTRTSGSPYEQYF
TGTGCCAGCAGCAACTTCACCCGGACTAGCGGGAGCCCCTACGAGCAGTACTTC
>TRBJ2-6|many|NA|TRBV6-1
CASSANRPFSNSGANVLTF
TGTGCCAGCAGTGCAAACAGGCCCTTCTCGAACTCTGGGGCCAACGTCCTGACTTTC
>TRBJ1-1|NA|TRBD1|TRBV6-1
CASRITGENTEAFF
TGTGCCAGCAGGATAACAGGGGAAAACACTGAAGCTTTCTTT
>TRBJ2-5|few|NA|TRBV29-1
CSVGSGRETQYF
TGCAGCGTTGGTTCGGGGAGGGAGACCCAGTACTTC
>TRBJ2-3|few|TRBD2|TRBV10-3
CAINRDYEHPDTQYF
TGTGCCATCAACCGGGACTATGAGCATCCAGATACGCAGTATTTT
>TRBJ1-3|NA|NA|TRBV28
CASSLIRGGNTIYF
TGTGCCAGCAGTTTAATCAGGGGCGGAAACACCATATATTTT
>TRBJ2-1|NA|TRBD2|TRBV2
CASSERPLAGVNEQFF
TGTGCCAGCAGTGAACGACCACTAGCGGGGGTCAATGAGCAGTTCTTC
>TRBJ1-2|few|NA|TRBV30
CAWRLHRQAYGYTF
TGTGCCTGGAGACTCCATAGGCAGGCCTATGGCTACACCTTC